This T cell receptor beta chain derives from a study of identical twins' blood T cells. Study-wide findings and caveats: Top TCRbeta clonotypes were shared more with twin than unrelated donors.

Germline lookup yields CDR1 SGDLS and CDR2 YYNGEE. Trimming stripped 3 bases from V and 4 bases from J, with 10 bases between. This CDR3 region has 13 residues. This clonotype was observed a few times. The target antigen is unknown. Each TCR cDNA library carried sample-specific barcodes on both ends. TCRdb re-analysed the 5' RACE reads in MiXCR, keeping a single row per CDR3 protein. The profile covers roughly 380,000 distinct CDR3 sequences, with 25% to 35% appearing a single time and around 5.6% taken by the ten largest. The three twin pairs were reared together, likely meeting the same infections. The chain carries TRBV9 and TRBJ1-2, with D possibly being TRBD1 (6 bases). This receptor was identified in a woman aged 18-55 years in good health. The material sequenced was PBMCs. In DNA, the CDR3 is TGTGCCAGCAGCGCAGACAGGTTCTATGGCTACACCTTC. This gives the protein CASSADRFYGYTF. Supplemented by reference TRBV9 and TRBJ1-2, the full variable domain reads DSGVTQTPKHLITATGQRVTLRCSPRSGDLSVYWYQQSLDQGLQFLIQYYNGEERAKGNILERFSAQQFPDLHSELNLSSLELGDSALYFCASSADRFYGYTFGSGTRLTVV.